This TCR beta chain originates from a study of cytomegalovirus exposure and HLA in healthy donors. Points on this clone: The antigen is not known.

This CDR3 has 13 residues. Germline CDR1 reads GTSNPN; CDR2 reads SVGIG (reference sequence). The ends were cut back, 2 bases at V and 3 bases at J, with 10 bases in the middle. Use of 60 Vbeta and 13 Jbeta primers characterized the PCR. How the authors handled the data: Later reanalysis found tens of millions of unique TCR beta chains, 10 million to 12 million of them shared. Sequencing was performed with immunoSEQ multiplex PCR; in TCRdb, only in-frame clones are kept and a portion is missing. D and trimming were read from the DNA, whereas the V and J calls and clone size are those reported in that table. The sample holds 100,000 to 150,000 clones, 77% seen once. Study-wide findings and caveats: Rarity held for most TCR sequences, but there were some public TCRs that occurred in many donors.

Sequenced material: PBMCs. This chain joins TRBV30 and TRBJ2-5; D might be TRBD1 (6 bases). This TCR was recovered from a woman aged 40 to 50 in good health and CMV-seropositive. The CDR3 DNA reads TGTGCCTGGAGTCGGAACAGGGAAGAGACCCAGTACTTC. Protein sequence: CAWSRNREETQYF.